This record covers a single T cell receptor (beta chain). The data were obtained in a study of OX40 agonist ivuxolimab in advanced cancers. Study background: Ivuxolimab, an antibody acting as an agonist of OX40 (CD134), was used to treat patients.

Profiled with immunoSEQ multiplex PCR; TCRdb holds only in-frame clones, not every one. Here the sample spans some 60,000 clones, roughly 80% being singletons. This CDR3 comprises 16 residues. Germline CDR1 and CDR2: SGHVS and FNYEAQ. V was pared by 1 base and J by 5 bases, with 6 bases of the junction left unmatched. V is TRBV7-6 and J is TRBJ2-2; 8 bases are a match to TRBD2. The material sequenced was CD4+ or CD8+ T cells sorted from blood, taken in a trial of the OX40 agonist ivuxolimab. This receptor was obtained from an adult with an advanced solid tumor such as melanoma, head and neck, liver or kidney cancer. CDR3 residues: CASSLGALAGTGELFF. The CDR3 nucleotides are TGTGCCAGCAGCTTAGGGGCCTTAGCGGGAACCGGGGAGCTGTTTTTT.